What follows are 25 T cell receptor beta chains derived from one specimen sequenced in a study of cytomegalovirus exposure and HLA in healthy donors. Primers included in the PCR were 60 Vbeta and 13 Jbeta primers. Assay used: immunoSEQ multiplex PCR; TCRdb lists only in-frame clones, some missing. The repertoire includes about 160,000 clones, around four fifths of them detected once, and around 1.6% sits in the top ten. The sequencing input was PBMCs. The receptors stem from a woman aged 18 to 35 in good health and CMV-seronegative.

The V call is TRBV4-1, the J call TRBJ2-5, with D possibly matching TRBD2 (6 bases). Germline CDR1 and CDR2: MGHRA and YSYEKL. The CDR3 contains 14 residues. V lost 1 base to trimming and J lost 5 bases, with 11 bases between them. In nucleotides, the CDR3 is TGCGCCAGCAGCCAAGTGGGCGGGGAGGAGACCCAGTACTTC. Its protein product is CASSQVGGEETQYF.

The chain employs TRBV9 and TRBJ2-5, with D unresolved. The CDR3 loop spans 20 amino acids. V shed 0 bases and J shed 2 bases, with 26 bases lying between them. Germline lookup yields CDR1 SGDLS and CDR2 YYNGEE. CDR3 nucleotide sequence: TGTGCCAGCAGCGTAGATTCGTCCTCGGGTGGCGGTAAGGCTCAAGAGACCCAGTACTTC. Protein sequence: CASSVDSSSGGGKAQETQYF.

This rearrangement joins TRBV6-6 to TRBJ2-7; 8 bases are shared with TRBD1. The CDR3 loop spans 15 amino acids. The junction had 6 bases not matched to a gene; V was cut back by 0 bases and J by 5 bases. In germline, CDR1 is MNHNY, CDR2 SVGAGI (reference sequence). Written as DNA, the CDR3 is TGTGCCAGCAGTTACTCAAGGACAGGGATCGACGAGCAGTACTTC. Its protein is CASSYSRTGIDEQYF.

CDR3 nucleotide sequence: TGTGCCACCAGCAGAGATCAAGCGGGGCTAGCGGTAAACATTCAGTACTTC. Protein: CATSRDQAGLAVNIQYF. This chain joins TRBV15 and TRBJ2-4; TRBD2 agrees at 7 bases. The CDR3 is 17 amino acids. Germline CDR1 reads LNHNV; CDR2 reads YYDKDF (reference sequence). The junction had 11 bases not matched to a gene; V was cut back by 0 bases and J by 6 bases.

The chain recombines TRBV5-5 with TRBJ1-5; D might be TRBD1 (5 bases). The CDR3 contains 13 residues. V lost 4 bases and J lost 7, with 12 bases in between. Looked up from germline, CDR1 is SGHKS and CDR2 is YYEKEE (reference sequence). CDR3 sequence: CASSPDTLQPQHF. CDR3 nucleotide sequence: TGTGCCAGCAGCCCGGACACCTTACAGCCCCAGCATTTT.

The chain uses TRBV25-1 and TRBJ2-5; TRBD2 matches 14 bases. V lost 4 bases to trimming and J lost 4 bases; unmatched junction nucleotides: 11. Germline V gene sequence: CDR1 MGHDK, CDR2 SYGVNS. The CDR3 extends over 18 amino acids. CDR3 nucleotides: TGTGCCAGCAGTGCGACTAGCGGGGGGGACCTTGCCGGAGAGACCCAGTACTTC. Translation gives CASSATSGGDLAGETQYF.

V usage is TRBV5-6 and J usage is TRBJ1-5; D is ambiguous. Between the trimmed V and J ends, which lost 4 bases and 5 bases, there was a span of 7 bases. The V gene's germline CDR1 is SGHDT and CDR2 YYEEEE. The length of the CDR3 is 12 residues. CDR3 region: CASSAGYQPQHF. CDR3 in DNA: TGTGCCAGCAGCGCGGGATATCAGCCCCAGCATTTT.

This clone showed up just a few times. This sequence joins TRBV6-1 and TRBJ2-7; D is ambiguous. Trimming took 0 bases from V and 2 from J, leaving 11 bases between them. CDR3 length equals 15 residues. Looked up from germline, CDR1 is MNHNS and CDR2 is SASEGT. In nucleotides, the CDR3 is TGTGCCAGCAGTGAAGCCATCGGAGCCACCTACGAGCAGTACTTC. Translation gives CASSEAIGATYEQYF.

This chain uses TRBV9 with TRBJ2-3, with D possibly being TRBD2 (5 bases). With 1 base removed from V and 2 bases from J, the gap between germline ends came to 14 bases. Germline V gene sequence: CDR1 SGDLS, CDR2 YYNGEE. The CDR3 is made up of 16 amino acids. CDR3 sequence: CASSVKIGLNTDTQYF. CDR3 sequence (DNA): TGTGCCAGCAGCGTAAAAATTGGACTCAACACAGATACGCAGTATTTT.

The chain joins TRBV11-2 to TRBJ2-2; D remains unclear. V lost 3 bases, J lost 2 bases, and 7 bases lay in between. The CDR3 spans 14 residues. Germline V gives CDR1 SGHAT, CDR2 FQNNGV. Written as DNA, the CDR3 is TGTGCCAGCAGCTTCGGAGATAACACCGGGGAGCTGTTTTTT. Protein sequence: CASSFGDNTGELFF.

The J gene is TRBJ1-2, the V gene TRBV19, with 7 bases fitting TRBD1. With V trimmed by 4 bases and J by 0 bases, 5 bases remained unmatched. CDR1 and CDR2 (germline): LNHDA, SQIVND (reference sequence). The CDR3 is 15 amino acids. The CDR3 loop is CASSTIGQANYGYTF. CDR3 DNA sequence: TGTGCCAGTAGTACCATCGGACAGGCTAACTATGGCTACACCTTC.

By sample share, this clone is medium-sized. The chain carries TRBV19 and TRBJ1-2, with D unclear. The CDR3 covers 15 residues. CDR1 is LNHDA and CDR2 is SQIVND in the germline V gene (reference sequence). The germline V and J ends were trimmed by 3 bases and 6 bases, with 17 bases remaining between them. In nucleotides, the CDR3 is TGTGCCAGTAGTATGAGACACGACCAGGAGGATGGCTACACCTTC. Protein product: CASSMRHDQEDGYTF.

Points on this clone: The junction and the germline gene differ at one end; a read error may be behind it. V and J are TRBV2 and TRBJ2-6; the match to TRBD2 covers 10 bases. The CDR3 extends over 16 amino acids. From germline, CDR1 is SNHLY and CDR2 FYNNEI. CDR3 DNA: TGTGCCAGCAGTGGTCTAGCGGGGGCTGGGGCCAACGGCCTGACTTTC. Residues: CASSGLAGAGANGLTF.

This sequence joins TRBV6-1 and TRBJ2-7; 8 bases line up with TRBD1. CDR3 length: 13 amino acids. Germline assignment: CDR1 MNHNS and CDR2 SASEGT. V dropped 8 bases and J dropped 1; count of bases not matched to a gene: 4. Here the CDR3 reads CASGGTGSYEQYF. CDR3 in DNA: TGTGCCAGCGGAGGGACAGGTTCCTACGAGCAGTACTTC.

The table lists this clone with a count of one. This chain connects TRBV5-8 to TRBJ2-1; 7 nucleotides align to TRBD2. The germline CDR1 and CDR2 sequences are SGHTS and YDEGEE. The CDR3 runs to 15 residues. The V and J ends lost 4 bases and 6 bases, in that order; junction bases with no gene match: 10. The CDR3 nucleotides are TGTGCCAGCAGCCCGCATCTGGGCGGGGGCAATGAGCAGTTCTTC. Protein sequence: CASSPHLGGGNEQFF.

The rearrangement uses TRBV21-1 and TRBJ2-5; TRBD2 is the table's D call, not checked against the DNA. TRBV21-1 has pseudogene status. The CDR3 length is 15 residues. CDR3 DNA: TGTGCCAGCAGCAAAGTGGAGGGCATGGTGGAGACCCAGTACTTC. Amino acid sequence: CASSKVEGMVETQYF.

J is TRBJ2-1 and V is TRBV27, with TRBD1 matching 8 bases. This CDR3 spans 15 amino acids. Per the germline V gene, CDR1 is MNHEY and CDR2 is SMNVEV (reference sequence). V shed 3 bases and J 8 bases; nucleotides not matched to a gene: 9. For the CDR3, the DNA is TGTGCCAGCAGTTTCCAGGACAGGGATAGTCATGAGCAGTTCTTC. It codes for CASSFQDRDSHEQFF.

This rearrangement joins TRBV6-5 to TRBJ2-7; D unclear. Germline assignment: CDR1 MNHEY and CDR2 SVGAGI. The length of the CDR3 is 15 residues. V gave up 0 bases and J gave up 1 base, with 10 bases separating them. CDR3 protein: CASSYSIIQSYEQYF. DNA of the CDR3: TGTGCCAGCAGTTACTCGATTATCCAGTCCTACGAGCAGTACTTC.

This clone was detected a few times. The V call is TRBV14, the J call TRBJ1-1, with 7 bases that match TRBD1. The germline V gene encodes CDR1 SGHDN and CDR2 FVKESK. With V trimmed by 4 bases and J by 4 bases, 6 bases remained unmatched. The CDR3 runs to 14 residues. This chain's CDR3 is CASSPGTASTEAFF. The CDR3 nucleotides are TGTGCCAGCAGCCCGGGGACAGCAAGCACTGAAGCTTTCTTT. Looking up the rest from reference TRBV14 and TRBJ1-1 gives the full variable domain: EAGVTQFPSHSVIEKGQTVTLRCDPISGHDNLYWYRRVMGKEIKFLLHFVKESKQDESGMPNNRFLAERTGGTYSTLKVQPAELEDSGVYFCASSPGTASTEAFFGQGTRLTVV.

This clone appeared once. This chain connects TRBV18 to TRBJ1-1; D is uncertain. CDR3 length: 13 amino acids. Germline V CDR1 and CDR2: KGHSH, LQKENI. V was shortened by 0 bases and J by 6 bases, with 8 bases between the two germline ends. CDR3 nucleotide sequence: TGTGCCAGCTCACCACCCGTTAGAGCTGAAGCTTTCTTT. Residues: CASSPPVRAEAFF.

As regards this clone: One junction end does not reproduce the germline sequence, and a read error may be involved. The chain joins TRBV7-9 to TRBJ1-2; maybe TRBD1 (6 bases). This CDR3 is 12 amino acids long. Per germline, CDR1 SEHNR and CDR2 FQNEAQ (reference sequence). The CDR3 nucleotides read TGTTCCAGCAGGGATATGGGCGGACAGTACACCTTC. Translated: CSSRDMGGQYTF.

Worth noting for this clone: The sample has other DNA sequences that encode this CDR3 too. The CDR3 sequence: CAWSRGLYNEQFF. In DNA, the CDR3 is TGTGCCTGGAGTAGGGGGCTCTACAATGAGCAGTTCTTC. This chain joins TRBV30 and TRBJ2-1; 7 bases match TRBD1. The CDR3 extends over 13 amino acids. The J segment lost 3 bases and the V segment lost 2 bases, leaving 1 base of the junction unmatched. CDR1 and CDR2 (germline): GTSNPN, SVGIG (reference sequence).

J is TRBJ2-5 and V is TRBV5-4; D unclear. The V and J ends lost 0 bases and 5 bases respectively, with 14 bases between them. The CDR3 runs to 15 residues. Per the germline V gene, CDR1 is SGHNT and CDR2 is YYREEE (reference sequence). The CDR3 sequence is CASSLAGSTGETQYF. CDR3 in DNA: TGTGCCAGCAGCTTGGCCGGGTCCACCGGGGAGACCCAGTACTTC.

The J gene is TRBJ1-5, the V gene TRBV19; D might be TRBD1 (6 bases). There are 16 residues in the CDR3. Germline CDR1 LNHDA, CDR2 SQIVND (reference sequence). V lost 7 bases and J lost 0, with 16 bases in between. CDR3 sequence reads: CASNRRGFGSNQPQHF. CDR3 coding DNA: TGTGCCAGTAATCGCAGGGGTTTTGGTAGCAATCAGCCCCAGCATTTT. The variable domain in full, completed from reference TRBV19 and TRBJ1-5, reads DGGITQSPKYLFRKEGQNVTLSCEQNLNHDAMYWYRQDPGQGLRLIYYSQIVNDFQKGDIAEGYSVSREKKESFPLTVTSAQKNPTAFYLCASNRRGFGSNQPQHFGDGTRLSIL.

The rearrangement joins TRBV15 to TRBJ2-7; D uncertain. Germline V gene sequence: CDR1 LNHNV, CDR2 YYDKDF (reference sequence). The CDR3 consists of 13 residues. Trimming removed 0 bases at V and 1 base at J, with 4 bases between. The CDR3 coding sequence is TGTGCCACCAGCAGAGACCGGTCCTACGAGCAGTACTTC. Protein sequence: CATSRDRSYEQYF.